A single sample gave rise to the 9 T cell receptor beta chains below, sequenced in a study of CD8 T cells in ankylosing spondylitis. From the 5' RACE reads, TCRdb called clonotypes with MiXCR, one entry per CDR3 protein. This sample yields 200,000 to 300,000 distinct CDR3 sequences, of which more than 9% are seen a single time; less than 3% belongs to the top ten. The sample consisted of blood, either unsorted or a sorted T cell fraction (not recorded which). The receptors were sampled from a male donor with ankylosing spondylitis or in good health (not recorded which).

There are many counts of this clonotype. This chain joins TRBV2 and TRBJ1-1, with D perhaps matching TRBD1 (5 bases). CDR1 is SNHLY and CDR2 is FYNNEI in the germline V gene. Trimming removed 3 bases from V and 2 bases from J, with 10 bases in between. This CDR3 has 14 amino acids. The CDR3 is CASSESGTNTEAFF. As DNA, the CDR3 is TGTGCCAGCAGTGAGAGTGGGACTAACACTGAAGCTTTCTTT.

This sequence joins TRBV5-1 and TRBJ2-1; the match to TRBD2 covers 12 bases. V lost 7 bases and J lost 5; bases outside the gene matches: 7. CDR3 length equals 15 residues. CDR1 is SGHRS, CDR2 YFSETQ, per germline. CDR3 region: CASYLRLAGDNEQFF. The CDR3 DNA is TGCGCCAGCTACCTGCGACTAGCGGGGGACAATGAGCAGTTCTTC.

CDR3 DNA sequence: TGTGCCAGCAGTGAAGCGGTACCCAGGAGCTCCTACGAGCAGTACTTC. Translating it yields CASSEAVPRSSYEQYF. The gene calls are TRBV6-1 and TRBJ2-7; no clear D. This CDR3 region has 16 residues. Germline V gene lookup returns CDR1 MNHNS and CDR2 SASEGT. V was cut by 0 bases and J by 0 bases, with 12 bases left in between.

The CDR3 region is CATSREQGGQPQHF. As DNA, the CDR3 is TGTGCCACCAGCAGAGAACAGGGGGGACAGCCCCAGCATTTT. The J gene is TRBJ1-5, the V gene TRBV15, with 8 bases that match TRBD1. Germline assignment: CDR1 LNHNV and CDR2 YYDKDF (reference sequence). The CDR3 is 14 amino acids. The junction had 2 bases not matched to a gene; V was cut back by 0 bases and J by 7 bases. Using reference TRBV15 and TRBJ1-5 for the parts outside the CDR3, the full variable domain is DAMVIQNPRYQVTQFGKPVTLSCSQTLNHNVMYWYQQKSSQAPKLLFHYYDKDFNNEADTPDNFQSRRPNTSFCFLDIRSPGLGDTAMYLCATSREQGGQPQHFGDGTRLSIL.

This clonotype was observed at least ten times. The V gene is TRBV6-1, the J gene TRBJ2-7; 7 bases map to TRBD2. The CDR3 covers 16 residues. The V segment lost 6 bases and the J segment 5 bases; nucleotides outside the gene matches: 16. Per the germline V gene, CDR1 is MNHNS and CDR2 is SASEGT. CDR3 sequence reads: CASREVAGRPKDEQYF. The CDR3 region has the DNA TGTGCCAGCAGAGAGGTAGCGGGTCGGCCAAAGGACGAGCAGTACTTC.

This clonotype was detected many times. The chain carries TRBV30 and TRBJ2-2, with D perhaps matching TRBD1 or TRBD2 (5 bases each). Germline V gene data show CDR1 as GTSNPN and CDR2 as SVGIG (reference sequence). V was cut by 4 bases and J by 2 bases, with 17 bases left in between. CDR3 length: 16 residues. As DNA, the CDR3 is TGTGCCTGGACCAGAGGAGGACACCTAAACACCGGGGAGCTGTTTTTT. Translating it yields CAWTRGGHLNTGELFF.

The sample holds many counts of this clonotype. The rearrangement joins TRBV12-3 or TRBV12-4 to TRBJ2-5; D might be TRBD1 or TRBD2, each matching 5 bases. The CDR3 extends over 15 amino acids. Trimming shortened V by 7 bases and J by 1 base, and 16 bases separated the two germline ends. This CDR3 is CASTALGDPQETQYF. CDR3 coding DNA: TGTGCCAGCACCGCGTTGGGGGATCCCCAAGAGACCCAGTACTTC.

This clonotype was counted at least ten times. This chain links TRBV5-6 with TRBJ2-7, with 9 bases that match TRBD1. The CDR3 has 15 residues. Looked up from germline, CDR1 is SGHDT and CDR2 is YYEEEE. Losses at the gene ends were 3 bases for V and 4 bases for J; bases not matched to a gene: 8. In nucleotides, the CDR3 is TGTGCCAGCAGCTATACCGGGACAGGGTTGTACGAGCAGTACTTC. Its protein is CASSYTGTGLYEQYF.

This clonotype has ten or more counts. In DNA, the CDR3 is TGCAGTGCCCCGACCGGGACTAGCGACCTCCAAGAGCAGTACTTC. Protein sequence: CSAPTGTSDLQEQYF. The chain employs TRBV20-1 and TRBJ2-7; 10 nucleotides agree with TRBD2. The CDR3 runs to 15 residues. With V trimmed by 6 bases and J by 7 bases, 15 bases remained unmatched. Germline CDR1 DFQATT, CDR2 SNEGSKA (reference sequence).